Presented here are 27 T cell receptor beta chains from one specimen sequenced in a study of blood T cells in healthy people across ages. PCR was performed a second time for about 7 to 11 cycles using a sample-barcoded 5' primer and a J-beta primer mix. TCRdb processed the 5' RACE reads anew with MiXCR; each CDR3 protein has one entry. The sample comprises about 1.8 million distinct CDR3 sequences, 49% of which are singletons, and roughly 2.1% rests with the top ten. Specimen: blood. The receptors were sampled from a woman in her 40s in good health.

The chain couples TRBV20-1 to TRBJ2-7; weak D call: TRBD1 (5 bases). The ends were cut back, 1 base at V and 2 bases at J, with 6 bases in the middle. Looked up from germline, CDR1 is DFQATT and CDR2 is SNEGSKA (reference sequence). The CDR3 covers 12 residues. The CDR3 reads CSARVQAYEQYF. CDR3 nucleotides: TGCAGTGCTAGAGTACAGGCCTACGAGCAGTACTTC.

CDR3 DNA: TGTGCCAGCAGCTACTCCCTTCAGGGGGCCCAAGAGACCCAGTACTTC. Protein: CASSYSLQGAQETQYF. The genes are TRBV27 and TRBJ2-5, with 8 positions matching TRBD1. Germline V gene data show CDR1 as MNHEY and CDR2 as SMNVEV (reference sequence). The trim removed 6 bases at V and 1 base at J, leaving 10 bases unmatched. There are 16 residues in the CDR3.

This chain joins TRBV10-3 and TRBJ2-1, with unresolved D. Germline V lookup: CDR1 ENHRY, CDR2 SYGVKD. V shed 0 bases and J shed 4 bases, with 7 bases lying between them. The CDR3 sequence is 14 residues long. CDR3 protein: CAISESPQYNEQFF. CDR3 nucleotides: TGTGCCATCAGTGAGTCCCCCCAGTACAATGAGCAGTTCTTC.

There are a few counts of this clonotype. This chain connects TRBV6-5 to TRBJ2-7, with a tentative D call TRBD2 (6 bases). Trimming cost V 2 bases and J 5 bases, with 10 bases left between them. The germline gives CDR1 MNHEY, CDR2 SVGAGI. The CDR3 has 13 residues. The DNA of the CDR3 is TGTGCCAGCAGTTACCGGGGGTCTAACGAGCAGTACTTC. Encoded protein: CASSYRGSNEQYF.

This clonotype was seen only a few times. The chain carries TRBV7-2 and TRBJ2-7; weak D call: TRBD2 (7 bases). The CDR3 runs to 13 residues. Germline V gene sequence: CDR1 SGHTA, CDR2 FQGNSA. Trimming shortened V by 5 bases and J by 3 bases, and 11 bases separated the two germline ends. CDR3 region: CASSGGGRYEQYF. Here the CDR3 DNA reads TGTGCCAGCAGCGGCGGGGGCCGCTACGAGCAGTACTTC.

The J gene is TRBJ2-3, the V gene TRBV6-4; D uncertain. Trimming cost V 4 bases and J 6 bases, with 8 bases left between them. CDR3 length: 12 amino acids. Germline lookup yields CDR1 MRHNA and CDR2 SNTAGT. The CDR3 loop is CASSVGNDTQYF. The CDR3 DNA sequence: TGTGCCAGCAGTGTGGGGAACGATACGCAGTATTTT.

This chain joins TRBV19 and TRBJ2-7; D remains unclear. The J call may be mistaken, given a closer DNA end match to TRBJ2-5. Germline loops: CDR1 LNHDA, CDR2 SQIVND (reference sequence). There are 15 residues in the CDR3. The chain's CDR3 is CASSIAFGQQETQYF. The CDR3 nucleotides are TGTGCCAGTAGTATAGCATTTGGCCAACAAGAGACCCAGTACTTC.

The chain combines TRBV9 with TRBJ1-5; D unresolved. The germline V gene encodes CDR1 SGDLS and CDR2 YYNGEE. CDR3 size: 15 residues. Trimming removed 3 bases at V and 6 bases at J, with 16 bases between. The CDR3 sequence: CASSGGQVNGQPQHF. The CDR3 DNA reads TGTGCCAGCAGCGGTGGTCAGGTCAACGGTCAGCCCCAGCATTTT. The entire variable domain, with the rest obtained from reference TRBV9 and TRBJ1-5, is as follows: DSGVTQTPKHLITATGQRVTLRCSPRSGDLSVYWYQQSLDQGLQFLIQYYNGEERAKGNILERFSAQQFPDLHSELNLSSLELGDSALYFCASSGGQVNGQPQHFGDGTRLSIL.

The chain links TRBV20-1 to TRBJ1-2, with D possibly TRBD1 on 5 matching bases. V lost 5 bases, J lost 4 bases, and 17 bases lay in between. The germline V gene has CDR1 DFQATT and CDR2 SNEGSKA (reference sequence). This CDR3 contains 14 residues. CDR3 sequence: CSAPTYPDSYGYTF. CDR3 DNA: TGCAGTGCTCCCACTTATCCCGACAGCTATGGCTACACCTTC.

The CDR3 bases are TGTGCCAGCAGTTGCAGAGGGGACAGCAATCAGCCCCAGCATTTT. Translating gives CASSCRGDSNQPQHF. The J gene is TRBJ1-5, the V gene TRBV28; D possibly corresponds to TRBD1 (5 bases). The CDR3 is made up of 15 amino acids. The germline CDR1 and CDR2 sequences are MDHEN and SYDVKM. Trimming removed 4 bases from V and 1 base from J, with 11 bases in between.

This clonotype has only a few counts. This chain links TRBV4-2 with TRBJ2-3; the match to TRBD2 covers 10 bases. Germline V gene lookup returns CDR1 LGHNA and CDR2 YNFKEQ. With 1 base clipped from V and 4 bases from J, the junction kept 8 bases outside the gene matches. The CDR3 runs to 17 residues. The CDR3 DNA reads as TGTGCCAGCAGCCAAGGAAAGGGGACTAGCGACGCAGATACGCAGTATTTT. Translating it yields CASSQGKGTSDADTQYF.

This clonotype came up a few times. The rearrangement joins TRBV20-1 to TRBJ2-3; 10 nucleotides align to TRBD2. Germline lookup yields CDR1 DFQATT and CDR2 SNEGSKA (reference sequence). V was clipped by 6 bases and J by 4 bases; unmatched bases: 10. The CDR3 consists of 15 residues. Written as DNA, the CDR3 is TGCAGTGCCCACCCCGGGACTAGCGTGGCAGATACGCAGTATTTT. It is translated as CSAHPGTSVADTQYF.

This clonotype was recorded a few times. The rearrangement links TRBV10-3 to TRBJ2-5; D gene uncertain. The CDR3 is 12 residues long. CDR1 ENHRY and CDR2 SYGVKD come from the germline V gene. V was shortened by 10 bases and J by 2 bases, with 11 bases between the two germline ends. CDR3 residues: CATALQQETQYF. The CDR3 DNA reads as TGTGCCACCGCCCTGCAGCAAGAGACCCAGTACTTC.

This clonotype showed up just a few times. The chain links TRBV6-2 or TRBV6-3 to TRBJ2-1; TRBD1 might be the D (5 bases). This CDR3 is built from 13 residues. The V end was cut by 5 bases, the J end by 7 bases, with 12 bases between. From germline, CDR1 is MNHEY and CDR2 SVGEGT. This CDR3 reads CASSKARVNEQFF. CDR3 nucleotides: TGTGCCAGCAGTAAAGCCAGGGTTAATGAGCAGTTCTTC.

The rearrangement joins TRBV7-2 to TRBJ2-7, with 7 bases lining up with TRBD1. The germline V gene encodes CDR1 SGHTA and CDR2 FQGNSA. The CDR3 spans 16 residues. V lost 4 bases to trimming and J lost 10 bases; unmatched junction nucleotides: 19. Here the CDR3 DNA reads TGTGCCAGCAGCTCTGTGAACAGGGGCACCAAAAACACTCAGTACTTC. This codes for CASSSVNRGTKNTQYF.

The chain recombines TRBV20-1 with TRBJ2-5; no definite D call. The germline V and J ends were trimmed by 3 bases and 10 bases, with 24 bases remaining between them. This CDR3 region has 15 residues. Germline V gene lookup returns CDR1 DFQATT and CDR2 SNEGSKA (reference sequence). The CDR3 loop reads CSARESIGYQECQYF. CDR3 DNA: TGCAGTGCTAGGGAGAGTATAGGGTACCAAGAGTGCCAGTACTTC.

This clonotype was detected only a few times. V usage is TRBV15 and J usage is TRBJ2-3; D is possibly TRBD1 (6 bases). Trimming left V 0 bases short and J 4 bases short, with 8 bases between. This CDR3 comprises 14 residues. Germline V gene lookup returns CDR1 LNHNV and CDR2 YYDKDF (reference sequence). The CDR3 bases are TGTGCCACCAGCAGAGACCAGGGGCCAGATACGCAGTATTTT. It translates to CATSRDQGPDTQYF.

This clonotype was seen more than once but under ten times. V is TRBV7-2 and J is TRBJ2-7, with 8 bases identical to TRBD2. The germline V gene has CDR1 SGHTA and CDR2 FQGNSA. Germline trimming cut 5 bases from V and 0 bases from J; bases unmatched to any gene: 9. CDR3 length: 16 amino acids. The CDR3, as DNA: TGTGCCAGCAGCCAAAACCCGGGGGGGCGCTCCTACGAGCAGTACTTC. Translated, it gives CASSQNPGGRSYEQYF.

The genes are TRBV27 and TRBJ1-4; D perhaps matches TRBD1 (6 bases). Germline assignment: CDR1 MNHEY and CDR2 SMNVEV (reference sequence). The CDR3 extends over 12 amino acids. V lost 11 bases, J lost 4 bases, and 11 bases lay in between. The CDR3 spells CAVGGGNEKLFF. The CDR3 DNA sequence: TGTGCCGTAGGGGGTGGTAATGAAAAACTGTTTTTT.

This clonotype was seen a handful of times. This sequence joins TRBV15 and TRBJ2-3, with D possibly TRBD1 on 5 matching bases. This CDR3 is built from 15 residues. Trimming took off 3 bases at V and 2 bases at J, with 12 bases between the two ends. From germline, CDR1 is LNHNV and CDR2 YYDKDF (reference sequence). The CDR3 DNA is TGTGCCACCAGCAGGGGTACAGGCACCACAGATACGCAGTATTTT. Translation gives CATSRGTGTTDTQYF.

This clonotype has just one count. The chain recombines TRBV7-2 with TRBJ1-5; 7 positions match TRBD1. Germline trimming cut 6 bases from V and 0 bases from J; bases unmatched to any gene: 11. The V gene's germline CDR1 is SGHTA and CDR2 FQGNSA. This CDR3 contains 17 residues. The CDR3 reads CASSLFVAGGSNQPQHF. The CDR3 DNA is TGTGCCAGCAGTTTGTTTGTAGCAGGGGGTAGCAATCAGCCCCAGCATTTT.

The chain links TRBV7-9 to TRBJ1-2, with D possibly matching TRBD1 (5 bases). CDR1 is SEHNR, CDR2 FQNEAQ, per germline (reference sequence). The CDR3 consists of 15 residues. V was pared by 1 base and J by 4 bases, with 13 bases between. CDR3: CASSLVGTAGYGYTF. CDR3 sequence (DNA): TGTGCCAGCAGCTTAGTTGGGACGGCCGGCTATGGCTACACCTTC.

CDR3 loop: CASSPLSPLDEQYF. The CDR3 bases are TGTGCCAGCTCACCATTATCCCCGCTTGACGAGCAGTACTTC. The rearrangement links TRBV18 to TRBJ2-5; no firm D call. The J call is in doubt because the DNA end fits TRBJ2-7 better. Germline CDR1 is KGHSH and CDR2 is LQKENI. The CDR3 runs 14 residues.

This clonotype was detected only a few times. The chain carries TRBV9 and TRBJ1-2; 7 nucleotides line up with TRBD1. CDR3 size: 15 residues. In germline, CDR1 is SGDLS, CDR2 YYNGEE. J lost 0 bases, V lost 3 bases, and 5 bases had no gene match. The CDR3 DNA follows: TGTGCCAGCAGCGCGACAGGGACTACTAACTATGGCTACACCTTC. This gives the protein CASSATGTTNYGYTF.

The chain uses TRBV24-1 and TRBJ2-3; D ambiguous. CDR1 and CDR2 from the germline V gene are KGHDR and SFDVKD. The V end lost 5 bases, the J end lost 1 base, and 9 bases lay between the germline ends. CDR3 length: 14 amino acids. CDR3 sequence: CATSAPTGTDTQYF. Here the CDR3 DNA reads TGTGCCACCAGTGCGCCCACCGGCACAGATACGCAGTATTTT.

V is TRBV6-6 and J is TRBJ1-2; 11 nucleotides match TRBD1. Germline values: CDR1 MNHNY, CDR2 SVGAGI (reference sequence). The J segment lost 4 bases and the V segment lost 2 bases, leaving 9 bases of the junction unmatched. CDR3 size: 17 residues. The DNA of the CDR3 is TGTGCCAGCAGTTACAATTCACCGGGACAGGGGGTCTATGGCTACACCTTC. This sequence encodes CASSYNSPGQGVYGYTF.

The chain's CDR3 is CSARVGSSSYEQYF. CDR3 sequence (DNA): TGCAGTGCTAGAGTGGGGAGTTCCTCCTACGAGCAGTACTTC. V is TRBV20-1 and J is TRBJ2-4, with D possibly TRBD2 on 5 matching bases. With the DNA end fitting TRBJ2-7 better, the J assignment may be wrong. The CDR3 is made up of 14 amino acids. The germline V gene has CDR1 DFQATT and CDR2 SNEGSKA (reference sequence).